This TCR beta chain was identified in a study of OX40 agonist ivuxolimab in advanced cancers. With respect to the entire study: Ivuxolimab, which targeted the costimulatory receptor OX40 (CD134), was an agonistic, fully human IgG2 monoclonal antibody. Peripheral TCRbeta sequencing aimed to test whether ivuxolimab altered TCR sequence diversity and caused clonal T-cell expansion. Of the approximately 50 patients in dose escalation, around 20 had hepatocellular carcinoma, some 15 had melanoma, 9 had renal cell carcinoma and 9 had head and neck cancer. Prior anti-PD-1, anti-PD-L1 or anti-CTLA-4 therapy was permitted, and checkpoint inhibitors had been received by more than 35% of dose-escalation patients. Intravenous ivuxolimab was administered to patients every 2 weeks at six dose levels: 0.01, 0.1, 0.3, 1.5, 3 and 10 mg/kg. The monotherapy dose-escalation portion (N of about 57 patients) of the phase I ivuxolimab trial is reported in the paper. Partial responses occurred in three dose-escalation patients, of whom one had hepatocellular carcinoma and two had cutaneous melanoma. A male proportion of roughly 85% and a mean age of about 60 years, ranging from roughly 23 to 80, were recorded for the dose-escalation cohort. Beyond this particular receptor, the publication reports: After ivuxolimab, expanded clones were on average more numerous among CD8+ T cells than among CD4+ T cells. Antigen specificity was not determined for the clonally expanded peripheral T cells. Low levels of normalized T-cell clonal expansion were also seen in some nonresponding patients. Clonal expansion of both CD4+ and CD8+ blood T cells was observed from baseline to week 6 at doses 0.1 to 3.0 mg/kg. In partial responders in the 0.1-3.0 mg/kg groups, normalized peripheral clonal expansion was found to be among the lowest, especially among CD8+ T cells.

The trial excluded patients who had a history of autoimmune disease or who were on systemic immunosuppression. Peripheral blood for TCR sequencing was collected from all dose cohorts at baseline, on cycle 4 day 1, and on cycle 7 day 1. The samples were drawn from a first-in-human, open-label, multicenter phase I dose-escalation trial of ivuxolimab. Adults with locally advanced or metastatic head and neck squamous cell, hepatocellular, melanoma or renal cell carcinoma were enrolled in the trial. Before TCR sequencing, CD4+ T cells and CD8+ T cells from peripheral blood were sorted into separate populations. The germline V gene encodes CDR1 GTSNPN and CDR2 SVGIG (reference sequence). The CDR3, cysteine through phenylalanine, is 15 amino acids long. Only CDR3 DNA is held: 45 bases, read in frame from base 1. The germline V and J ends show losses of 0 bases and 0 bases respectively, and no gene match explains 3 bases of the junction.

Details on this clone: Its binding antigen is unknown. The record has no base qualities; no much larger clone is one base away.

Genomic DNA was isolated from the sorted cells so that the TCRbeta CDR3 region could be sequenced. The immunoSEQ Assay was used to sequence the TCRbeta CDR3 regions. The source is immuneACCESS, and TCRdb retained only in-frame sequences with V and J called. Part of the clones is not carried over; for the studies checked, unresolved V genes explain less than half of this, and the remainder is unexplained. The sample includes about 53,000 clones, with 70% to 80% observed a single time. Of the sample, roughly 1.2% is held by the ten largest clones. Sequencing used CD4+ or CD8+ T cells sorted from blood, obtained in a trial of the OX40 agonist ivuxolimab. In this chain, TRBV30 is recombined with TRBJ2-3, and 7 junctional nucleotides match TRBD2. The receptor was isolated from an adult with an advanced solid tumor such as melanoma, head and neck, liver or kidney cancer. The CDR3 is CAWSVASGSTDTQYF. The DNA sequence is TGTGCCTGGAGTGTCGCTAGCGGAAGCACAGATACGCAGTATTTT. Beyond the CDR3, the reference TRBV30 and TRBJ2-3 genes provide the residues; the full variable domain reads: SQTIHQWPATLVQPVGSPLSLECTVEGTSNPNLYWYRQAAGRGLQLLFYSVGIGQISSEVPQNLSASRPQDRQFILSSKKLLLSDSGFYLCAWSVASGSTDTQYFGPGTRLTVL.